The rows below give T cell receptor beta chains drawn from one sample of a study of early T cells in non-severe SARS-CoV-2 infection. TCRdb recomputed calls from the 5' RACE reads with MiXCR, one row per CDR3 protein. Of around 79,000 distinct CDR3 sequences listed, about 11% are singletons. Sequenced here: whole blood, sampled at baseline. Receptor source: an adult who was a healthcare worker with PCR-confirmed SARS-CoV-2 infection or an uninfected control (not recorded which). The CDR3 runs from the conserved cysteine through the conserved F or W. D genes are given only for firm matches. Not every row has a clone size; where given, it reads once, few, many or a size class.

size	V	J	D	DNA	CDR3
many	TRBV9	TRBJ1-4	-	TGTGCCAGCAGCGTAGTCCCAGACAGCTCTGGATCTAATGAAAAACTGTTTTTT	CASSVVPDSSGSNEKLFF
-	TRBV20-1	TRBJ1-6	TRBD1	TGCAGTGCTAGGAGTGGGACAGTTAATTCACCCCTCCACTTT	CSARSGTVNSPLHF
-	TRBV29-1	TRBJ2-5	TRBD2	TGCAGCGTTGCCTCTAGCGGAGGGGAGACCCAGTACTTC	CSVASSGGETQYF
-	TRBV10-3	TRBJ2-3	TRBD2	TGTGCCATCAGTAGCGGGGGGTTCACAGATACGCAGTATTTT	CAISSGGFTDTQYF
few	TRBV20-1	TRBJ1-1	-	TGCAGTGCTTCGGGCGGGCAGGGGCACACTGAAGCTTTCTTT	CSASGGQGHTEAFF
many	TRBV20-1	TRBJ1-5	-	TGCAGTGCTATCGATCCGGGCCGGCCAGGAGGATTGGCCCAGCATTTT	CSAIDPGRPGGLAQHF
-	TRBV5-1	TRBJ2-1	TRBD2	TGCGCCAGCAGCTTGGAGACTAGCGGGGGGGTCAATGAGCAGTTCTTC	CASSLETSGGVNEQFF
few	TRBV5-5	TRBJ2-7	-	TGTGCCAGCAGCCTTATCGGATACGAGCAGTACTTC	CASSLIGYEQYF
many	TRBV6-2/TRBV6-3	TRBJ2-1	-	TGTGCCAGCAGTCCCACGAGGGCAGGCCTTGGTGAGCAGTTCTTC	CASSPTRAGLGEQFF
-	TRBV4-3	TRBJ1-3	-	TGCGCCAGCAGCCACTCCCAATCCGGACGCACCATATATTTT	CASSHSQSGRTIYF
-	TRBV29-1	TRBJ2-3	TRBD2	TGCAGCGTTGCCTCCTTTGCCGGGACTAGCGAGCAGTATTTT	CSVASFAGTSEQYF
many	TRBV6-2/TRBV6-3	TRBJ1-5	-	TGTGCCAGCGGGTTGGGGGCACCCCGGCTTCCCCAGCATTTT	CASGLGAPRLPQHF
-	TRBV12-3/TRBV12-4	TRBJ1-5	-	TGTGCCAGCAGCCGCAACAGGGATCGTCAGCCCCAGCATTTT	CASSRNRDRQPQHF
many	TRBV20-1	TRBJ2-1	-	TGCAGTGCCCCGACAGCCGGTGTGCAGTTCTTC	CSAPTAGVQFF
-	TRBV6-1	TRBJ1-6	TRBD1	TGTGCCAGCAGTTGGGACAGCGAGAATTCACCCCTCCACTTT	CASSWDSENSPLHF
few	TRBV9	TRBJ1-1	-	TGTGCCAGCAGCGTAGCGGGGGGGGAAGCTTTCTTT	CASSVAGGEAFF
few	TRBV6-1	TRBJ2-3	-	TGTGCCGGAACCCAGGGAAATCCAGATACGCAGTATTTT	CAGTQGNPDTQYF
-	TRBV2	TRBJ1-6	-	TGTGCCAGCCGTTCTAATTCACCCCTCCACTTT	CASRSNSPLHF
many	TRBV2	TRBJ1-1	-	TGTGCCAGCAGACGCGACGGGAACACTGAAGCTTTCTTT	CASRRDGNTEAFF
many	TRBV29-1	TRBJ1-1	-	TGCAGCGTGATACAGACGAACACTGAAGCTTTCTTT	CSVIQTNTEAFF
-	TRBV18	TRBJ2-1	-	TGTGCCAGCTCACCTACTGGGGGGAAGAAGCAGTTCTTC	CASSPTGGKKQFF
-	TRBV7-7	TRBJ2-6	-	TGTGCCAGCTACCGCTCCGGGGGGCCTGGGGCCAACGTCCTGACTTTC	CASYRSGGPGANVLTF
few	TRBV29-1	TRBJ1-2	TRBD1	TGCAGCGCCCTACAGGGGGCCGCTGGCTACACCTTC	CSALQGAAGYTF
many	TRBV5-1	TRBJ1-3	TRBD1	TGCGCCAGCAGCTGGACAGGGGGCGCAGAAAACACCATATATTTT	CASSWTGGAENTIYF
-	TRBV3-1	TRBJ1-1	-	TGTGCCAGCAGCCAAGTAGTGCAGACTGAAGCTTTCTTT	CASSQVVQTEAFF
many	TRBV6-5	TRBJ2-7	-	TGTGCCAGCAGTTACTACGGCCAGCCATCCGAGCAGTACTTC	CASSYYGQPSEQYF
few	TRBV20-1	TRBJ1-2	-	TGCAGTGCTAGAGCCTCGACCGATGGCTACACCTTC	CSARASTDGYTF
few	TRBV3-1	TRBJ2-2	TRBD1	TGTGCCAGCAGCCCCCAAACCCGGACAGGGGTTGCCGGGGAGCTGTTTTTT	CASSPQTRTGVAGELFF